This TCR beta chain comes out of a study of T cells in Graves' hyperthyroidism and ophthalmopathy. This CDR3 region has 17 residues. Germline V gene data show CDR1 as KGHSH and CDR2 as LQKENI. The V segment lost 3 bases and the J segment 1 base; nucleotides outside the gene matches: 11. TCR beta CDR3 region amplification was performed from RNA transcripts. In the first-round RT-PCR of the TCR CDR3, the HTBI primer set was used. MiXCR was run by TCRdb on the multiplex PCR reads, yielding one entry per CDR3 protein. Of around 300,000 distinct CDR3 sequences in the sample, about an eighth were seen once. At least ten counts were recorded for this clonotype.

The chain recombines TRBV18 with TRBJ1-1, with 7 bases fitting TRBD1. The TCR originated in a woman aged 25 to 45 with Graves' hyperthyroidism that later progressed to Graves' ophthalmopathy. Sequenced sample: blood. The CDR3 DNA is TGTGCCAGCTCACCGCAAGGCGGACAGGCAACGAACACTGAAGCTTTCTTT. As protein: CASSPQGGQATNTEAFF.